This entry features one T cell receptor (beta chain) sequence. The CDR3 contains 15 residues. V trimming: 1 base; J trimming: 12 bases; junction bases outside the gene matches: 7. Germline CDR1 and CDR2: SGHTA and FQGNSA. It was with random hexamers that 0.5 to 1 ug RNA was reverse transcribed. The immunoSEQ assay covered 54 Vbeta and 13 Jbeta segments for CDR3. MiXCR was run by TCRdb on the immunoSEQ multiplex PCR reads, yielding one entry per CDR3 protein. The sample shows 150,000 to 200,000 distinct CDR3 sequences, approximately 93% of them seen only once. This entry is derived from a study of CD8 T cells in Susac syndrome.

The clonotype comes from a human donor with multiple sclerosis. Sample: CD4+ T cells from PBMCs. The rearrangement links TRBV7-2 to TRBJ2-1; 12 bases are shared with TRBD2. CDR3 in DNA: TGTGCCAGCAGCTTAGGGCTAGCGGGGGGGTGGGGGCAGTTCTTC. Translation: CASSLGLAGGWGQFF.